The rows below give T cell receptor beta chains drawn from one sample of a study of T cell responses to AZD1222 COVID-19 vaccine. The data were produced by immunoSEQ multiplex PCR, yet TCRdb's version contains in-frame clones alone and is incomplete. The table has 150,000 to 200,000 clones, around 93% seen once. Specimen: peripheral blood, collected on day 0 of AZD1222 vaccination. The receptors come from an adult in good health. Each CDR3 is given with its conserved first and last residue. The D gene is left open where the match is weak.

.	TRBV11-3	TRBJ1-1	TGTGCCAGCAGCCAATCTGAGGGGACTGAAGCTTTCTTT	CASSQSEGTEAFF
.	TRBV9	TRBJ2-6	TGTGCCAGCAGCGTGCGAGTTTCTGGGGCCAACGTCCTGACTTTC	CASSVRVSGANVLTF
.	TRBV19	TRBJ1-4	TGTGCCAGTAGTATGGCGCAGAGTAATGAAAAACTGTTTTTT	CASSMAQSNEKLFF
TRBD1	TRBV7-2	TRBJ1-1	TGTGCCAGCAGCCCCTTTCCCCTTTGGACAGGGGAGAACACTGAAGCTTTCTTT	CASSPFPLWTGENTEAFF
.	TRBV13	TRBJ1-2	TGTGCCAGCAGCTTAGGGCGGGCAGGGGAGTACTATGGCTACACCTTC	CASSLGRAGEYYGYTF
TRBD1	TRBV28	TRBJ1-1	TGTGCCAGCAGTTTAGATTCAGGGGGTCGGACTGAAGCTTTCTTT	CASSLDSGGRTEAFF
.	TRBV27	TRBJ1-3	TGTGCCAGCAGTTTATGCAGGTATGGAAACACCATATATTTT	CASSLCRYGNTIYF
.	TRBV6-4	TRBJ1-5	TGTGCCAGCAGGAGGGTTAGCAATCAGCCCCAGCATTTT	CASRRVSNQPQHF
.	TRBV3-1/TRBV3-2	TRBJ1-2	TGTGCCAGCAGCCAGGGGCCCCGGGACACTCTTCAGGGCTACACCTTC	CASSQGPRDTLQGYTF
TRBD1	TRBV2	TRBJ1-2	TGTGCCAGCAAGGGACAGGGGGCGGGCGGCTACACCTTC	CASKGQGAGGYTF
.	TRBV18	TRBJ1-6	TGTGCCAGCTCACCAAGGGCCACAACTAGTAATTCACCCCTCCACTTT	CASSPRATTSNSPLHF
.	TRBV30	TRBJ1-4	TGTGCCTGGAGTAGCGCCGGGGAAAAACTGTTTTTT	CAWSSAGEKLFF
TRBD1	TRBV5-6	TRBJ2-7	TGTGCCAGCAGCCGTATAGCCTGGACAGGGGCCTCCTACGAGCAGTACTTC	CASSRIAWTGASYEQYF
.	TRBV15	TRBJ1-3	TGTGCCACCAGCAGAGACTCGCGAAACACCATATATTTT	CATSRDSRNTIYF
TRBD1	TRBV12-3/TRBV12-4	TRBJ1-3	TGTGCCTCGGACAGGGGAGGAAACACCATATATTTT	CASDRGGNTIYF
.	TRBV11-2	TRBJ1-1	TGTGCCAGCAGCTTAACCATCACACTTTTTACTGAAGCTTTCTTT	CASSLTITLFTEAFF